Below are 15 T cell receptor beta chains sequenced from a single sample in a study of shared clonotypes between healthy human individuals. Clones were read by immunoSEQ multiplex PCR, and TCRdb kept only the in-frame ones, dropping some. The repertoire holds about 520,000 clones, 95% to 97% seen once, with 0.05% to 0.08% in the top ten. Sequencing was performed on naive CD4+ T cells sorted from blood. Subset: CD45RA+ positively selected. The receptor set was obtained from a woman aged 25-40 years in good health.

The rearrangement links TRBV10-3 to TRBJ2-5; 10 bases are shared with TRBD2. The CDR3 has 16 amino acids. J lost 2 bases, V lost 4 bases, and 7 bases had no gene match. Germline CDR1 ENHRY, CDR2 SYGVKD. The CDR3 reads CAISVGAGGQQETQYF. CDR3 sequence (DNA): TGTGCCATCAGTGTAGGAGCGGGAGGGCAACAAGAGACCCAGTACTTC.

The chain joins TRBV28 to TRBJ2-7; no firm D call. This CDR3 contains 11 residues. V was trimmed by 6 bases and J by 2 bases, leaving 5 bases between them. Germline V gives CDR1 MDHEN, CDR2 SYDVKM. CDR3 in amino acids: CASRGTYEQYF. The CDR3 DNA follows: TGTGCCAGCAGGGGTACCTACGAGCAGTACTTC.

DNA for the CDR3: TGTGCCAGCAGCTTGGCCCGTGGGGCTAACTATGGCTACACCTTC. Translating gives CASSLARGANYGYTF. This chain links TRBV5-4 with TRBJ1-2; D not resolved. The CDR3 runs to 15 residues. Germline CDR1 SGHNT, CDR2 YYREEE (reference sequence). The V end was cut by 0 bases, the J end by 0 bases, with 9 bases between.

This chain uses TRBV10-3 with TRBJ1-1; D remains ambiguous. Looked up from germline, CDR1 is ENHRY and CDR2 is SYGVKD. V gave up 7 bases and J gave up 1 base, with 10 bases separating them. The CDR3 consists of 13 residues. CDR3 loop: CAIKFSQNTEAFF. CDR3 nucleotides: TGTGCCATCAAGTTCAGCCAGAACACTGAAGCTTTCTTT.

This chain connects TRBV28 to TRBJ2-5; D unresolved. This CDR3 has 11 amino acids. V was cut by 6 bases and J by 5 bases, with 7 bases left in between. Germline loops: CDR1 MDHEN, CDR2 SYDVKM. Here the CDR3 DNA reads TGTGCCAGCAGCAGACTGGAGACCCAGTACTTC. This sequence encodes CASSRLETQYF.

The rearrangement joins TRBV28 to TRBJ2-5; TRBD2 matches 12 bases. Looked up from germline, CDR1 is MDHEN and CDR2 is SYDVKM. V shed 6 bases, J shed 4 bases, and the junction held 6 bases outside the gene matches. This CDR3 spans 15 amino acids. This CDR3 is CASSRLAGGGETQYF. DNA of the CDR3: TGTGCCAGCAGCCGTCTAGCGGGAGGGGGAGAGACCCAGTACTTC.

Regarding this clone: Its ends do not fully match the called genes, so a read error is possible. V gene TRBV25-1 combines with J gene TRBJ1-3, with D hard to call. This CDR3 has 14 residues. CDR1 MGHDK and CDR2 SYGVNS come from the germline V gene. The CDR3 region is CASREYGAGNTIYF. In DNA form, the CDR3 reads TGTGCCAGCAGAGAATACGGAGCTGGAAACACCATATATTTT.

The rearrangement links TRBV5-1 to TRBJ1-2, with TRBD1 identical over 7 bases. The CDR3 consists of 13 residues. V shed 4 bases and J 4 bases; nucleotides not matched to a gene: 4. Germline loops: CDR1 SGHRS, CDR2 YFSETQ. CDR3 nucleotides: TGCGCCAGCAGCCCGGACAGGCCCTATGGCTACACCTTC. Its protein product is CASSPDRPYGYTF.

V usage is TRBV28 and J usage is TRBJ1-5, with 8 bases matching TRBD1. The trim removed 6 bases at V and 7 bases at J, leaving 8 bases unmatched. CDR1 is MDHEN, CDR2 SYDVKM, per germline. The CDR3 contains 14 residues. CDR3 loop: CASSRGQVGQPQHF. CDR3 in DNA: TGTGCCAGCAGCCGGGGACAGGTAGGGCAGCCCCAGCATTTT.

This chain joins TRBV10-1 and TRBJ2-1; TRBD1 is a possible D gene (5 bases). Germline V gives CDR1 WNHNN, CDR2 SYGVQD (reference sequence). V dropped 2 bases and J dropped 4 bases, with 6 bases sitting between them. The CDR3 has 13 residues. This chain's CDR3 is CASSETGYNEQFF. The CDR3 bases are TGCGCCAGCAGTGAGACAGGATACAATGAGCAGTTCTTC.

J is TRBJ1-3 and V is TRBV28, with 7 positions matching TRBD1. Looked up from germline, CDR1 is MDHEN and CDR2 is SYDVKM. The V gene end was trimmed by 6 bases and the J gene end by 4 bases; junction bases not matched to a gene: 6. The CDR3 runs 14 residues. The CDR3 DNA reads TGTGCCAGCAGGCCAACAGGGGTCGGAAACACCATATATTTT. Amino acid sequence: CASRPTGVGNTIYF.

V is TRBV11-1 and J is TRBJ2-5; a possible D gene is TRBD1 (5 bases). V lost 0 bases and J lost 5, with 10 bases in between. Looked up from germline, CDR1 is SGHAT and CDR2 is FQDESV (reference sequence). The CDR3 has 14 amino acids. The DNA of the CDR3 is TGTGCCAGCAGCTTAGCAGGGGCTGGCGAGACCCAGTACTTC. It translates to CASSLAGAGETQYF. Full variable domain (outside the CDR3, taken from reference TRBV11-1 and TRBJ2-5): EAEVAQSPRYKITEKSQAVAFWCDPISGHATLYWYRQILGQGPELLVQFQDESVVDDSQLPKDRFSAERLKGVDSTLKIQPAELGDSAMYLCASSLAGAGETQYFGPGTRLLVL.

The J gene is TRBJ2-3, the V gene TRBV6-5; no reliable D call. In germline, CDR1 is MNHEY, CDR2 SVGAGI. With 5 bases removed from V and 5 bases from J, the gap between germline ends came to 17 bases. The CDR3 is 15 residues long. The CDR3 loop is CASSNTRTFLDTQYF. The CDR3 coding sequence is TGTGCCAGCAGTAACACACGGACCTTCTTAGATACGCAGTATTTT.

The chain recombines TRBV27 with TRBJ2-7; 8 positions match TRBD1. CDR3 length: 15 residues. In germline, CDR1 is MNHEY, CDR2 SMNVEV (reference sequence). V gave up 1 base and J gave up 2 bases; unmatched junction bases: 4. CDR3: CASSLWAGGTYEQYF. CDR3 sequence (DNA): TGTGCCAGCAGTTTATGGGCAGGGGGCACCTACGAGCAGTACTTC.

The rearrangement uses TRBV7-2 and TRBJ1-1; the D is unclear. Per the germline V gene, CDR1 is SGHTA and CDR2 is FQGNSA. The CDR3 is 15 amino acids. The ends were cut back, 2 bases at V and 8 bases at J, with 18 bases in the middle. CDR3 in DNA: TGTGCCAGCAGCTTAAAGGCCCCGACGTCGACCGAAGCTTTCTTT. As protein: CASSLKAPTSTEAFF.